The following is a TCR beta chain sequence with its context. These data belong to a study of blood T cell repertoires in COVID-19. Study-level information: From the United States, Italy and Spain came samples of acute and convalescent COVID-19. In each case, the material was cDNA or gDNA derived from T cells, B-cell-depleted T cells, or PBMCs.

Authors' data handling: Counts of nucleated cells, estimated from reference gene primer amplification, were obtained. Only in-frame clones appear in the TCRdb table, and some are missing; sequencing was by immunoSEQ multiplex PCR. The DNA gave D and trimming, while V, J and clone size come from that table. The sample lists tens of thousands of clones, 88% occurring once. Germline V CDR1 and CDR2: LNHDA, SQIVND (reference sequence). This CDR3 spans 11 amino acids. J lost 10 bases, V lost 3 bases, and 1 base had no gene match. Sequencing was performed on peripheral blood. V is TRBV19 and J is TRBJ1-1; TRBD1 matches at 8 bases. The clonotype originates from a human donor in a cohort sampled during active COVID-19. The CDR3 sequence: CASSIGTGAFF. CDR3 DNA sequence: TGTGCCAGTAGTATCGGGACAGGAGCTTTCTTT.